This T cell receptor beta chain was obtained from a study of blood T cell repertoires in COVID-19. As for the study in general: PBMCs, B-cell-depleted T cells, or T cells provided the cDNA or gDNA that made up the material.

V was clipped by 1 base and J by 6 bases, with 12 bases between them. This CDR3 is 14 amino acids long. Germline CDR1 reads SGHVS; CDR2 reads FQNEAQ. This table comes from immunoSEQ multiplex PCR, and its TCRdb copy is limited to in-frame clones, with some not included. The sample shows 230,000 or so clones, around 80% of them seen only once. The material sequenced was peripheral blood. V usage is TRBV7-8 and J usage is TRBJ1-2; D gene unclear. The TCR sequence derives from a man between 40 and 49 years old with active or convalescent COVID-19. CDR3 nucleotide sequence: TGTGCCAGCAGCTTAGTAGAGAGCTTGCATGGCTACACCTTC. Translated, it gives CASSLVESLHGYTF.